This T cell receptor (beta chain) was observed in a study of blood T cells in healthy people across ages. In the study overall: Roughly one uniquely barcoded beta molecule per two T cells was captured.

With a J-beta primer mix and a sample-barcoded 5' primer, a second PCR ran about 7 to 12 cycles. TCRdb re-called the 5' RACE reads with MiXCR, one entry per CDR3 protein. The data show about 930,000 distinct CDR3 sequences, with under 35% seen just once and about 9.4% held by the top ten. The same data also contributed to another study, on T cells of mothers and their children.

Sequenced input: blood. This TCR came from a woman aged 40 to 50 in good health.

CDR3: CASRDRDEQYF. CDR3 bases: TGCGCCAGCAGGGACAGGGACGAGCAGTACTTC. V and J are TRBV4-3 and TRBJ2-7; 8 bases are shared with TRBD1. V shed 6 bases and J 5 bases; nucleotides not matched to a gene: 0. The CDR3 runs to 11 residues. Germline values: CDR1 LGHNA, CDR2 YSLEER.